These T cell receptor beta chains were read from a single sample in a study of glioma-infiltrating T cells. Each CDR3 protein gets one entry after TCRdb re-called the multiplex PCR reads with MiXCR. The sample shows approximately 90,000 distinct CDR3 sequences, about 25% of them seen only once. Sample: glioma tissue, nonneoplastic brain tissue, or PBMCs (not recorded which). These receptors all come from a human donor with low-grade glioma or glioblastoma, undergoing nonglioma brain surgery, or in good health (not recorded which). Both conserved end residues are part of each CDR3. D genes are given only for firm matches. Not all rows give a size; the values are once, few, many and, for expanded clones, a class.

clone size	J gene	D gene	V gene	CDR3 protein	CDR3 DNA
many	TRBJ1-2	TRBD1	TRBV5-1	CASSTGQGTYGYTF	TGCGCCAGCAGCACAGGACAGGGGACCTATGGCTACACCTTC
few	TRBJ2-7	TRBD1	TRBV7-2	CASSSGQESYEQYF	TGTGCCAGCAGCTCCGGACAGGAGTCCTACGAGCAGTACTTC
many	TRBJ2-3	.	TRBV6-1	CASTLVGGRTDTQYF	TGTGCCAGCACCCTAGTAGGGGGACGCACAGATACGCAGTATTTT
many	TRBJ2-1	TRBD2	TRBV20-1	CSARATSGRGNEQFF	TGCAGTGCTAGGGCTACTAGCGGTCGGGGCAATGAGCAGTTCTTC
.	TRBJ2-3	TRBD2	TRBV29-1	CSVRRAASGSPDTQYF	TGCAGCGTTCGTCGGGCCGCGAGCGGGAGCCCAGATACGCAGTATTTT
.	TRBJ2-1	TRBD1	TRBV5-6	CASSFRQGVNEQFF	TGTGCCAGCAGCTTTAGACAGGGGGTCAATGAGCAGTTCTTC
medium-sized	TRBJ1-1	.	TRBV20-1	CSASFGSLNTEAFF	TGCAGTGCTAGTTTCGGCAGTCTGAACACTGAAGCTTTCTTT
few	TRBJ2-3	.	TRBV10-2	CASSEQGPDTQYF	TGCGCCAGCAGTGAACAGGGTCCGGATACGCAGTATTTT
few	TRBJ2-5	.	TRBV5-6	CASSFPRTRGETQYF	TGTGCCAGCAGCTTCCCCAGGACCAGGGGAGAGACCCAGTACTTC
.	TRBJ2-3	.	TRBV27	CASSLFPRSTGRTDTQYF	TGTGCCAGCAGTTTATTCCCAAGGAGCACAGGGAGAACAGATACGCAGTATTTT
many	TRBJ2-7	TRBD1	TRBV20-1	CSASRGQGSDEQYF	TGCAGTGCTAGCCGGGGACAGGGGAGCGACGAGCAGTACTTC
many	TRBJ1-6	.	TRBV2	CASSDYGSPNSPLHF	TGTGCCAGCAGTGATTATGGCAGTCCCAATTCACCCCTCCACTTT
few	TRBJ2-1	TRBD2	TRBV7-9	CASSLGTRASNEQFF	TGTGCCAGCAGCTTAGGGACTAGGGCTTCCAATGAGCAGTTCTTC
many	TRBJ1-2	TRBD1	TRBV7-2	CASSRHDRGRNYGYTF	TGTGCCAGCAGCCGACACGACAGGGGGCGCAACTATGGCTACACCTTC
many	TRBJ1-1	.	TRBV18	CASSPSSLNTEAFF	TGTGCCAGCTCACCATCCAGCCTGAACACTGAAGCTTTCTTT
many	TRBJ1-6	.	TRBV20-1	CSARTGHHGSPLHF	TGCAGTGCTAGGACGGGACATCATGGTTCACCCCTCCACTTT
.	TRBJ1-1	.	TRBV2	CASRVRKAFF	TGTGCCAGCAGGGTTAGGAAAGCTTTCTTT
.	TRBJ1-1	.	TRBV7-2	CASSLYTNTEAFF	TGTGCCAGCAGCTTATATACGAACACTGAAGCTTTCTTT
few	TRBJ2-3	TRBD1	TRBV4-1	CASSPVTGAGTDTQYF	TGCGCCAGCAGCCCCGTGACAGGGGCAGGCACAGATACGCAGTATTTT
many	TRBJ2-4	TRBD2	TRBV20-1	CSASRLAVNIQYF	TGCAGTGCTAGTCGGCTAGCGGTAAACATTCAGTACTTC
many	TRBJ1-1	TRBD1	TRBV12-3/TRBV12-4	CASSPQTGATEAFF	TGTGCCAGCAGTCCTCAGACAGGGGCGACTGAAGCTTTCTTT
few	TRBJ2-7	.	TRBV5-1	CASSLLTGEGYEQYF	TGCGCCAGCAGCTTACTAACGGGAGAGGGCTACGAGCAGTACTTC
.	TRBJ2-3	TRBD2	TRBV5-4	CASSFGLAADAQYF	TGTGCCAGCAGCTTTGGACTAGCGGCAGATGCGCAGTATTTT
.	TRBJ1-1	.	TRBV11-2	CASSLGRGARGNTEAFF	TGTGCCAGCAGCTTAGGACGCGGGGCGCGGGGGAACACTGAAGCTTTCTTT
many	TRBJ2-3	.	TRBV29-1	CSLAGGSTDTQYF	TGCAGCCTCGCCGGGGGTAGCACAGATACGCAGTATTTT
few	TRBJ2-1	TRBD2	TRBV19	CASSRRGTRYNEQFF	TGTGCCAGTAGCAGGAGGGGGACTAGGTACAATGAGCAGTTCTTC
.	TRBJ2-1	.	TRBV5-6	CASSLVTRRSNEQFF	TGTGCCAGCAGCTTGGTAACTAGGAGATCCAATGAGCAGTTCTTC
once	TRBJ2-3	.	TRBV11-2	CGSSLVGLRDTQYF	TGTGGCAGCAGCTTAGTTGGACTCCGGGATACGCAGTATTTT
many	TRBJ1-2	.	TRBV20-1	CSARDPGPSGGYTF	TGCAGTGCTAGAGATCCCGGACCTTCTGGGGGCTACACCTTC
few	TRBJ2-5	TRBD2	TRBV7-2	CASSLVASGATGGQTQYF	TGTGCCAGCAGCTTAGTGGCTAGCGGGGCCACCGGAGGACAGACCCAGTACTTC
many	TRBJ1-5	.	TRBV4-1	CASREAQASNQPQHF	TGCGCCAGCAGGGAAGCACAAGCTAGCAATCAGCCCCAGCATTTT
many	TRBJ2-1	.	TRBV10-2	CASRQSGSYNEQFF	TGCGCCAGCAGACAAAGCGGTTCCTACAATGAGCAGTTCTTC
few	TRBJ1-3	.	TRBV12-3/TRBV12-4	CASSFGGIGNTIYF	TGTGCCAGCAGTTTCGGGGGAATCGGAAACACCATATATTTT